The 9 T cell receptor beta chains in this list originate from one sample, sequenced in a study of kidney transplant recipient with SARS-CoV-2 infection. Via MiXCR, TCRdb re-called the reads, giving one row per CDR3 protein. Among under 300,000 distinct CDR3 sequences listed, 29% were seen once. Source: a blood sample, taken at baseline and between days 110 and 120 from a kidney transplant recipient. The receptor set was obtained from a male patient younger than 45 who had COVID-19 and was a kidney transplant recipient. Some T cells may trace back to the graft donor.

In its sample, this clonotype was seen a few times. The chain joins TRBV11-2 to TRBJ2-1; D gene uncertain. The CDR3 runs 15 residues. The V end was cut by 5 bases, the J end by 5 bases, with 16 bases between. Germline assignment: CDR1 SGHAT and CDR2 FQNNGV. CDR3 coding DNA: TGTGCCAGCAGCCCGCCGGGCCAAGAGGACAATGAGCAGTTCTTC. Its protein product is CASSPPGQEDNEQFF.

This clonotype was counted many times. The CDR3 loop is CASSIGGWDSPLHF. The DNA of the CDR3 is TGTGCCAGTAGTATAGGAGGGTGGGATTCACCCCTCCACTTT. This chain joins TRBV19 and TRBJ1-6, with D uncertain. The germline V and J ends were trimmed by 1 base and 8 bases, with 9 bases remaining between them. The germline V gene has CDR1 LNHDA and CDR2 SQIVND (reference sequence). The CDR3 sequence is 14 residues long.

At least ten counts were recorded for this clonotype. This chain connects TRBV29-1 to TRBJ1-1; tentative D call: TRBD1 (5 bases). Per the germline V gene, CDR1 is SQVTM and CDR2 is ANQGSEA. CDR3 size: 13 residues. The CDR3 is CTLGAAMNTEAFF. CDR3 DNA sequence: TGCACCCTTGGGGCGGCAATGAACACTGAAGCTTTCTTT.

This clonotype was seen many times. Here the CDR3 DNA reads TGTGCCAGTAGTCCCCCACCCGCCGGGGAGCTGTTTTTT. This sequence encodes CASSPPPAGELFF. The chain employs TRBV19 and TRBJ2-2; D ambiguous. This CDR3 has 13 amino acids. Germline V gene lookup returns CDR1 LNHDA and CDR2 SQIVND (reference sequence). V dropped 5 bases and J dropped 6 bases, with 10 bases sitting between them.

The sample holds many counts of this clonotype. The chain joins TRBV24-1 to TRBJ2-3, with TRBD1 matching 10 bases. This CDR3 spans 15 amino acids. CDR1 KGHDR and CDR2 SFDVKD come from the germline V gene. With V trimmed by 9 bases and J by 3 bases, 8 bases remained unmatched. As DNA, the CDR3 is TGTGCCACCTCCAAGATGGGACAGGGGACAGATACGCAGTATTTT. Amino acids: CATSKMGQGTDTQYF.

This chain joins TRBV5-4 and TRBJ2-1; a weak D match, TRBD2 (6 bases). The germline gives CDR1 SGHNT, CDR2 YYREEE (reference sequence). The V and J ends lost 4 bases and 8 bases respectively, with 19 bases between them. The CDR3 covers 15 residues. The chain's CDR3 is CASSLGGDRAHEQFF. CDR3 nucleotides: TGTGCCAGCAGCCTCGGGGGTGACAGAGCTCATGAGCAGTTCTTC.

This clonotype has ten or more counts. V usage is TRBV5-1 and J usage is TRBJ1-2; maybe TRBD1 (6 bases). Per germline, CDR1 SGHRS and CDR2 YFSETQ. CDR3 length equals 16 residues. The germline V and J ends were trimmed by 7 bases and 4 bases, with 23 bases remaining between them. The CDR3, as DNA: TGCGCCAGCCGGGGGGCATCGGTTCGAAAGACCTATGGCTACACCTTC. The encoded protein is CASRGASVRKTYGYTF.

Details on this clonotype: This may arise from a read error, as a much more abundant clone is one base away. The rearrangement uses TRBV8-2 and TRBJ2-6. TRBV8-2 constitutes a pseudogene. This CDR3 is built from 17 residues. This CDR3 is CGTGLRIAQSRANVLTF. Here the CDR3 DNA reads TGTGGCACTGGTCTCAGGATAGCACAAAGTCGGGCCAACGTCCTGACTTTC.

In this sample, this clonotype turned up many times. This chain connects TRBV20-1 to TRBJ1-1; perhaps TRBD1 as D (5 bases). Germline V CDR1 and CDR2: DFQATT, SNEGSKA (reference sequence). Trimming removed 4 bases from V and 0 bases from J, with 18 bases in between. This CDR3 contains 16 residues. Written as DNA, the CDR3 is TGCAGTGCTATAGGGCGGGGGACCGAAATGAACACTGAAGCTTTCTTT. Translation gives CSAIGRGTEMNTEAFF.